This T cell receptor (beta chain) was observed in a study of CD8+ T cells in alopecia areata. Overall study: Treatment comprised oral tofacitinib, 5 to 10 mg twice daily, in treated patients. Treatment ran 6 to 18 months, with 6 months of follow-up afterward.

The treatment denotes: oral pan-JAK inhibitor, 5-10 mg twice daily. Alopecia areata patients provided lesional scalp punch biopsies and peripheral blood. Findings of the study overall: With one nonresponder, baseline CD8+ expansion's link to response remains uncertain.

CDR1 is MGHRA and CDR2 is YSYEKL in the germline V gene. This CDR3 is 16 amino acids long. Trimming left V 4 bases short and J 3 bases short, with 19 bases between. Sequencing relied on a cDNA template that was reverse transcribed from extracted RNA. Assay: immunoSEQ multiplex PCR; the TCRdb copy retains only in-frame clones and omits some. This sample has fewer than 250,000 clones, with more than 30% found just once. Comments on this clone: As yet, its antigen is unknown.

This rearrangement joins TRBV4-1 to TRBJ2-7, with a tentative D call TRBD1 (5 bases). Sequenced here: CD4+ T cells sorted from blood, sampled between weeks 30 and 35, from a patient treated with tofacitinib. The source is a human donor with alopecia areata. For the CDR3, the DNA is TGCGCCAGCAGCCCTCGACGCCAACAGGTCAGCTACGAGCAGTACTTC. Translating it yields CASSPRRQQVSYEQYF.